Here is one TCR beta chain with its context. Its antigen is not identified. This record belongs to a study of shared clonotypes between healthy human individuals. Findings and caveats of the study: Estimated clonotype richness was generally higher in naive than memory subsets. Some naive CD4 clonotypes, 4% to 6%, turned up in common across several donors.

Donors comprised only Caucasian adults living in Nashville, Tennessee. Germline assignment: CDR1 SNHLY and CDR2 FYNNEI. V gave up 6 bases and J gave up 4 bases, with 18 bases separating them. The CDR3 is made up of 15 amino acids. Using immunoSEQ multiplex PCR, the repertoire was profiled, and TCRdb retains in-frame clones only, with some absent. The sample lists over a million clones, 98% occurring once. The sequenced sample was naive CD4+ T cells sorted from blood. The subset here: CD45RA+ positively selected. The TCR originated in a man aged 25-45 years in good health. This sequence joins TRBV2 and TRBJ2-5; tentatively, D is TRBD1 or TRBD2 (5 bases each). This CDR3 reads CASSDPLGTRETQYF. In DNA form, the CDR3 reads TGTGCCAGCAGCGATCCCCTGGGGACCAGAGAGACCCAGTACTTC.